These 30 T cell receptor beta chains were all obtained from the same sample, sequenced in a study of T cell clonality in common variable immunodeficiency. Here immunoSEQ multiplex PCR was the method, and the copy in TCRdb shows in-frame clones only, minus some. The sample offers tens of thousands of clones and no singletons, the top ten holding approximately 3%. The material sequenced was peripheral blood mononuclear cells. All receptors derive from a person aged 18 to 75 in good health.

This clone was picked up a small number of times. The read gets to within 3 residues of the CDR3 end, and the germline J gene fills in the rest. V usage is TRBV2 and J usage is TRBJ2-1, with a weak D call TRBD2 (5 bases). Looked up from germline, CDR1 is SNHLY and CDR2 is FYNNEI. CDR3 length: 13 amino acids. Trimming took off 8 bases at V and 5 bases at J, with 13 bases between the two ends. Here the CDR3 reads CASCTERNNEQFF. Incomplete CDR3 DNA: TGTGCCAGCTGCACTGAGCGGAACAATGAG.

This clone was counted at least ten times. The CDR3 end is not reached by the read, which stops 3 residues before it; the germline J gene fills it in. The chain recombines TRBV5-1 with TRBJ1-4, with D maybe TRBD1 (5 bases). The V gene lost 0 bases and the J gene lost 0 bases, with 12 bases spanning the gap. The CDR3 loop spans 17 amino acids. Germline-derived CDR1 and CDR2 are SGHRS and YFSETQ. The CDR3 DNA, read in part, is TGCGCCAGCAGCTTGGCCGGGGGAACCTCAACTAATGAAAAA. It translates to CASSLAGGTSTNEK. The CDR3, in full, reads CASSLAGGTSTNEKLFF.

In its sample, this clone was seen many times. The read gets to within 3 residues of the CDR3 end, and the germline J gene fills in the rest. The J gene is TRBJ2-1, the V gene TRBV10-3; 10 bases are shared with TRBD1. Germline assignment: CDR1 ENHRY and CDR2 SYGVKD. V shed 7 bases and J 7 bases; nucleotides not matched to a gene: 7. The CDR3 length is 14 residues. CDR3 residues: CAIMGQGSRNEQFF. The CDR3 DNA, read in part, is TGTGCCATCATGGGACAGGGGAGCAGGAATGAG.

In its sample, this clone was seen many times. The missing CDR3 end, 3 residues past where the read stops, is filled in from the germline J gene. This chain joins TRBV7-9 and TRBJ2-2; TRBD2 might be the D (5 bases). V was clipped by 6 bases and J by 0 bases, with 11 bases between them. CDR3 length: 15 residues. The V gene's germline CDR1 is SEHNR and CDR2 FQNEAQ (reference sequence). CDR3 DNA, as far as it was read: TGTGCCAGCAGACCCCTAGCTTCGAACACCGGGGAG. Its translation is CASRPLASNTGE. The entire CDR3 protein reads CASRPLASNTGELFF.

Only a few counts were recorded for this clone. The DNA ends 3 residues before the CDR3 does, and the rest of the CDR3 is filled in from the germline J gene. This sequence joins TRBV7-9 and TRBJ2-7, with 9 bases matching TRBD2. J lost 4 bases, V lost 6 bases, and 4 bases had no gene match. This CDR3 has 13 residues. Germline CDR1 SEHNR, CDR2 FQNEAQ (reference sequence). The CDR3 sequence is CASRPTSGYEQYF. The DNA read from the CDR3 is TGTGCCAGCAGACCTACTAGCGGGTACGAG. Using reference TRBV7-9 and TRBJ2-7 for the parts outside the CDR3, the full variable domain is DTGVSQNPRHKITKRGQNVTFRCDPISEHNRLYWYRQTLGQGPEFLTYFQNEAQLEKSRLLSDRFSAERPKGSFSTLEIQRTEQGDSAMYLCASRPTSGYEQYFGPGTRLTVT.

In this sample, this clone turned up many times. The read comes to an end 3 residues before the CDR3 does, leaving the germline J gene to fill in the end. The chain employs TRBV12-3 or TRBV12-4 and TRBJ1-4, with D possibly matching TRBD1 (6 bases). The V and J ends lost 5 bases and 7 bases respectively, with 14 bases between them. This CDR3 spans 14 amino acids. CDR3 protein: CASSPTGHSEKLFF. The CDR3 bases that were read are TGTGCCAGCAGTCCAACGGGACACAGTGAAAAA.

This clone was recorded many times. The read ends 3 residues early relative to the CDR3; the germline J gene fills the gap. The V gene is TRBV7-3, the J gene TRBJ2-1; tentative D call: TRBD2 (6 bases). This CDR3 comprises 15 residues. V gave up 0 bases and J gave up 6 bases, with 12 bases separating them. Per the germline V gene, CDR1 is SGHTA and CDR2 is FQGTGA. The CDR3 DNA, read in part, is TGTGCCAGCAGCTTAACGGGGGGAGGAGGCAATGAG. Translating it yields CASSLTGGGGNE. The whole CDR3 protein reads CASSLTGGGGNEQFF.

This clone was seen a handful of times. The read terminates 3 residues ahead of where the CDR3 ends, so the germline J gene completes it. This rearrangement joins TRBV2 to TRBJ1-2; D is unresolved. The CDR3 runs 16 residues. CDR1 is SNHLY and CDR2 is FYNNEI in the germline V gene. CDR3 residues: CASSEVAASAIYDYTF. The covered CDR3 bases are TGTGCCAGCAGTGAAGTTGCGGCTAGCGCGATCTACGAC.

This clone was detected ten times or more. The read stops 3 residues short of the end of the CDR3; the missing end is completed from the germline J gene. V is TRBV6-2 or TRBV6-3 and J is TRBJ2-2, with D perhaps matching TRBD1 (6 bases). The CDR3 is made up of 15 amino acids. Germline assignment: CDR1 MNHEY and CDR2 SVGEGT. Trimming stripped 5 bases from V and 5 bases from J, with 15 bases between. The CDR3 bases that were read are TGTGCCAGCAGTCTTGGACAGAGCAGGACCGGGGAG. It translates to CASSLGQSRTGE. The whole CDR3 sequence is CASSLGQSRTGELFF.

In its sample, this clone was seen many times. The DNA ends 3 residues before the CDR3 does, and the rest of the CDR3 is filled in from the germline J gene. The rearrangement joins TRBV30 to TRBJ2-1, with a possible D match to TRBD1 (7 bases). The V end lost 1 base, the J end lost 0 bases, and 16 bases lay between the germline ends. CDR1 is GTSNPN, CDR2 SVGIG, per germline (reference sequence). The length of the CDR3 is 17 residues. The part of the CDR3 DNA that was read is TGTGCCTGGAGTGGAGGAGGGGGCAAGAGCTCCTACAATGAG. Its translation is CAWSGGGGKSSYNE. The entire CDR3 protein is CAWSGGGGKSSYNEQFF.

This clone was found many times. Read coverage stops 3 residues before the CDR3 terminus; the germline J gene supplies the remainder. This chain connects TRBV20-1 to TRBJ2-5, with D perhaps TRBD1 (5 bases). Germline-derived CDR1 and CDR2 are DFQATT and SNEGSKA (reference sequence). Trimming stripped 0 bases from V and 2 bases from J, with 16 bases between. CDR3 length equals 16 residues. CDR3 bases read: TGCAGTGCTAGAGATTCAGGGATCGGCCGACAAGAGACC. Protein: CSARDSGIGRQET. The complete CDR3 protein is CSARDSGIGRQETQYF.

This clone was counted at least ten times. Partial CDR3 DNA: TGTGCCAGCAGTTTCCCTAGCGGGAGCTGGACAGATACG. Amino acid sequence: CASSFPSGSWTDT. The whole CDR3 sequence reads CASSFPSGSWTDTQYF. The J gene is TRBJ2-3, the V gene TRBV12-3 or TRBV12-4; 10 bases fit TRBD2. The read stops 3 residues short of the end of the CDR3; the missing end is completed from the germline J gene. This CDR3 is built from 16 residues. Trimming took 3 bases from V and 3 from J; bases not matched to a gene: 6.

This clone occurred many times. The CDR3 is cut off 3 residues early in the read; its end comes from the germline J gene. V and J are TRBV30 and TRBJ2-4, with D tentatively TRBD1 (5 bases). The CDR3 is 14 amino acids. The V gene lost 2 bases and the J gene lost 1 base, with 9 bases spanning the gap. Germline loops: CDR1 GTSNPN, CDR2 SVGIG (reference sequence). The sequenced part of the CDR3 DNA is TGTGCCTGGAGTTATGGGGCGGCCAAAAACATT. Its translation is CAWSYGAAKNI. The complete CDR3 reads CAWSYGAAKNIQYF.

This clone was detected ten times or more. The read halts 3 residues ahead of the CDR3 end, with the missing end drawn from the germline J gene. The genes are TRBV19 and TRBJ2-1, with 16 bases aligning to TRBD2. The germline gives CDR1 LNHDA, CDR2 SQIVND (reference sequence). This CDR3 has 19 amino acids. Trimming cost V 3 bases and J 7 bases; bases outside gene matches: 12. The CDR3 loop is CASSILGTSGRAYKNEQFF. CDR3 DNA (partial): TGTGCCAGTAGTATCCTCGGGACTAGCGGGAGGGCCTATAAGAATGAG.

This clone was seen ten or more times. The read falls 3 residues short of the CDR3 end, and the missing part is taken from the germline J gene. This chain uses TRBV20-1 with TRBJ2-1; D gene unclear. The CDR3 sequence is 13 residues long. V was trimmed by 3 bases and J by 3 bases, leaving 9 bases between them. Germline CDR1 and CDR2: DFQATT and SNEGSKA (reference sequence). The CDR3 region is CSASSRNYNEQFF. CDR3 DNA (partial): TGCAGTGCTAGCTCGCGGAACTACAATGAG.

This clone appeared many times. The CDR3 goes on 3 residues after the read ends, and that part is filled in from the germline J gene. The J gene is TRBJ1-4, the V gene TRBV30, with D possibly TRBD1 on 5 matching bases. Germline V gene sequence: CDR1 GTSNPN, CDR2 SVGIG (reference sequence). This CDR3 region has 14 residues. Trimming took off 0 bases at V and 8 bases at J, with 13 bases between the two ends. The CDR3: CAWSVTRVGEKLFF. CDR3 DNA (partial): TGTGCCTGGAGTGTAACCAGGGTTGGAGAAAAA. Together with reference TRBV30 and TRBJ1-4, the CDR3 gives the full variable domain: SQTIHQWPATLVQPVGSPLSLECTVEGTSNPNLYWYRQAAGRGLQLLFYSVGIGQISSEVPQNLSASRPQDRQFILSSKKLLLSDSGFYLCAWSVTRVGEKLFFGSGTQLSVL.

This clone was seen many times. Read sequence stops 3 residues before the CDR3 end, and the germline J gene provides the missing end. The rearrangement joins TRBV5-1 to TRBJ1-4; D perhaps matches TRBD1 (6 bases). Trimming removed 0 bases at V and 2 bases at J, with 14 bases between. The CDR3 is made up of 17 amino acids. Germline lookup yields CDR1 SGHRS and CDR2 YFSETQ. Partial CDR3 DNA: TGCGCCAGCAGCTTGGGCGGCAGGGGTTCGACTAATGAAAAA. It codes for CASSLGGRGSTNEK. The entire CDR3 reads CASSLGGRGSTNEKLFF.

In its sample, this clone was seen many times. The CDR3 end falls 3 residues outside the read, so it is completed with the germline J gene. The V call is TRBV20-1, the J call TRBJ2-1; D remains ambiguous. The CDR3 extends over 11 amino acids. V was pared by 3 bases and J by 5 bases, with 5 bases between. The germline V gene encodes CDR1 DFQATT and CDR2 SNEGSKA (reference sequence). The CDR3 DNA, read in part, is TGCAGTGCTAGGGCCGACAATGAG. Its translation: CSARADNE. The entire CDR3 protein is CSARADNEQFF.

With regard to this clone: The observed sequence ends 3 residues before the CDR3 terminus, with the missing tail filled in from the germline J gene. The genes are TRBV30 and TRBJ1-5; 9 bases line up with TRBD1. V lost 5 bases to trimming and J lost 6 bases; unmatched junction nucleotides: 5. There are 13 residues in the CDR3. Germline CDR1 reads GTSNPN; CDR2 reads SVGIG (reference sequence). The DNA read from the CDR3 is TGTGCCTGGCAGACAGGGGGTGGTCAGCCC. It codes for CAWQTGGGQP. In full, the CDR3 is CAWQTGGGQPQHF.

This clone has at least ten counts. The missing CDR3 end, 3 residues past where the read stops, is filled in from the germline J gene. The chain is built from TRBV19 and TRBJ1-5, with D maybe TRBD1 (5 bases). Germline loops: CDR1 LNHDA, CDR2 SQIVND (reference sequence). The ends were cut back, 6 bases at V and 5 bases at J, with 11 bases in the middle. The CDR3 spans 13 residues. The CDR3 spells CASSQQEYQPQHF. The covered CDR3 bases are TGTGCCAGTAGCCAACAGGAATATCAGCCC.

This clone showed up many times. The observed sequence ends 3 residues before the CDR3 terminus, with the missing tail filled in from the germline J gene. The chain links TRBV30 to TRBJ2-5; unclear D gene. CDR3 size: 10 residues. Germline CDR1 GTSNPN, CDR2 SVGIG (reference sequence). The sequenced CDR3 bases are TGTGCCTGGAAGACACCCACC. Encoded protein: CAWKTPT. The entire CDR3 is CAWKTPTQYF.

This clone has just a few counts. The read is 3 residues too short to cover the CDR3 end, so that end is filled in from the germline J gene. This chain joins TRBV5-8 and TRBJ1-2; 10 bases line up with TRBD1. With V trimmed by 4 bases and J by 0 bases, 3 bases remained unmatched. The germline gives CDR1 SGHTS, CDR2 YDEGEE. The CDR3 totals 15 residues. Partial CDR3 DNA: TGTGCCAGCAGCGTCGGACAGGGGGCTAACTATGGC. Translated: CASSVGQGANYG. The entire CDR3 protein is CASSVGQGANYGYTF. Looking up the rest from reference TRBV5-8 and TRBJ1-2 gives the full variable domain: EAGVTQSPTHLIKTRGQQATLRCSPISGHTSVYWYQQALGLGLQFLLWYDEGEERNRGNFPPRFSGRQFPNYSSELNVNALELEDSALYLCASSVGQGANYGYTFGSGTRLTVV.

This clone was seen many times. From the germline J gene comes the end of the CDR3, since the read stops 3 residues before it. The V and J genes are TRBV13 and TRBJ2-2; TRBD1 aligns across 9 bases. The ends lost 5 bases at V and 6 bases at J; junction bases unmatched: 4. The V gene's germline CDR1 is PRHDT and CDR2 FYEKMQ (reference sequence). This CDR3 is 14 amino acids long. The covered CDR3 bases are TGTGCCAGCAGCAGGACAGGGGATGCCGGGGAG. Residues: CASSRTGDAGE. The full CDR3 is CASSRTGDAGELFF.

Remarks on this clone: Read data end 3 residues before the CDR3 end; the end is taken from the germline J gene. The chain employs TRBV11-2 and TRBJ2-2; weak D call: TRBD1 (5 bases). Germline CDR1 reads SGHAT; CDR2 reads FQNNGV. The ends were cut back, 4 bases at V and 7 bases at J, with 13 bases in the middle. This CDR3 is 14 amino acids long. This CDR3 is CASSSRAPGGELFF. The CDR3 DNA, read in part, is TGTGCCAGCAGCTCCAGGGCGCCCGGCGGGGAG.

As to this clone: Sequencing ends 3 residues short of the CDR3 end; the germline J gene provides the rest. The V call is TRBV7-9, the J call TRBJ2-3; a possible D gene is TRBD1 (5 bases). This CDR3 has 13 amino acids. From germline, CDR1 is SEHNR and CDR2 FQNEAQ (reference sequence). The covered CDR3 bases are TGTGCCAGCAGCTTAGACCGGACATCGCCG. Protein: CASSLDRTSP. The whole CDR3 is CASSLDRTSPQYF. Based on the CDR3 plus reference TRBV7-9 and TRBJ2-3, the full variable domain is DTGVSQNPRHKITKRGQNVTFRCDPISEHNRLYWYRQTLGQGPEFLTYFQNEAQLEKSRLLSDRFSAERPKGSFSTLEIQRTEQGDSAMYLCASSLDRTSPQYFGPGTRLTVL.

This clone turned up a few times. Read data end 3 residues before the CDR3 end; the end is taken from the germline J gene. The rearrangement links TRBV19 to TRBJ2-1; 13 nucleotides line up with TRBD2. The J segment lost 8 bases and the V segment lost 3 bases, leaving 4 bases of the junction unmatched. CDR3 length: 15 residues. In germline, CDR1 is LNHDA, CDR2 SQIVND (reference sequence). The CDR3 bases that were read are TGTGCCAGTAGTATGCGACTAGCGGGAGGTCATGAG. As protein: CASSMRLAGGHE. The CDR3 in its entirety is CASSMRLAGGHEQFF.

In the case of this clone: The read stops 3 residues short of the end of the CDR3; the missing end is completed from the germline J gene. The rearrangement uses TRBV7-2 and TRBJ1-2; D gene uncertain. CDR1 SGHTA and CDR2 FQGNSA come from the germline V gene. The CDR3 spans 15 residues. The CDR3 here is CASSLALRARDTYTF. CDR3 DNA (partial): TGTGCCAGCAGCTTAGCTCTAAGGGCCCGAGATACC. The complete variable domain, with remaining parts taken from reference TRBV7-2 and TRBJ1-2, reads GAGVSQSPSNKVTEKGKDVELRCDPISGHTALYWYRQSLGQGLEFLIYFQGNSAPDKSGLPSDRFSAERTGGSVSTLTIQRTQQEDSAVYLCASSLALRARDTYTFGSGTRLTVV.

This clone came up many times. Read coverage stops 3 residues before the CDR3 terminus; the germline J gene supplies the remainder. J is TRBJ2-2 and V is TRBV7-3, with 10 bases aligning to TRBD2. V lost 2 bases and J lost 8; bases outside the gene matches: 2. Germline V gene sequence: CDR1 SGHTA, CDR2 FQGTGA. The CDR3 extends over 14 amino acids. Incomplete CDR3 DNA: TGTGCCAGCAGCTTACTAGCGGGAGCGGGGGAG. Translating gives CASSLLAGAGE. The CDR3 in full is CASSLLAGAGELFF.

This clone has a count of ten or more. The read gets to within 3 residues of the CDR3 end, and the germline J gene fills in the rest. The chain recombines TRBV20-1 with TRBJ2-5; tentative D call: TRBD1 (6 bases). This CDR3 has 15 amino acids. V lost 6 bases to trimming and J lost 0 bases, with 17 bases between them. Germline CDR1 and CDR2: DFQATT and SNEGSKA (reference sequence). CDR3: CSAHSGAGDQETQYF. CDR3 bases read: TGCAGTGCACATTCAGGGGCAGGGGACCAAGAGACC.

In this sample, this clone turned up many times. The CDR3 extends 3 residues past the end of the read, so its final part is completed from the germline J gene. The chain combines TRBV6-2 or TRBV6-3 with TRBJ2-2; TRBD2 matches 7 bases. The V segment lost 10 bases and the J segment 3 bases; nucleotides outside the gene matches: 11. Germline CDR1 reads MNHEY; CDR2 reads SVGEGT. The CDR3 extends over 15 amino acids. The CDR3 region is CATGSGGRDTGELFF. The sequenced CDR3 bases are TGTGCCACCGGGTCTGGCGGGAGAGACACCGGGGAG.